This entry concerns a single T cell receptor beta chain. The data stem from a study of blood T cell repertoires in COVID-19. Across the whole study: Spain, Italy and the United States supplied samples that represented acute and convalescent COVID-19. T cells, B-cell-depleted T cells, or PBMCs provided the cDNA or gDNA that served as material.

The CDR3 is 15 residues long. Germline lookup yields CDR1 SGHNT and CDR2 YENEEA. Unmatched junction bases numbered 5, after V lost 3 bases and J lost 5 bases. How the authors handled the data: Scientists estimated how many nucleated cells there were by amplifying reference gene primers. Generated by immunoSEQ multiplex PCR, the TCRdb table keeps only in-frame clones and is missing some. The V and J calls and the clone size are those of that table, but D and trimming were determined from the DNA. The sample includes 200,000 or so clones, 85% to 90% of them seen just once. The sample taken for sequencing was peripheral blood. This receptor was identified in a man in his sixties with acute or convalescent COVID-19. The chain has TRBV11-3 and TRBJ1-4; 8 positions agree with TRBD1. This chain's CDR3 is CASSFGQGANEKLFF. The CDR3 nucleotides read TGTGCCAGCAGCTTTGGACAGGGCGCAAATGAAAAACTGTTTTTT.